This entry concerns a single T cell receptor beta chain. Its specificity is not known. PBMCs were obtained from roughly 9.5 ml of fresh peripheral blood. Amplification targeted the TCR beta CDR3 regions, with RNA transcripts as the source material. First-round RT-PCR used HTBI primers; second-round multiplex PCR followed. In TCRdb, the multiplex PCR reads were re-called with MiXCR into one record per CDR3 protein. The table records 200,000 to 300,000 distinct CDR3 sequences, around 50% of them present only once. V lost 6 bases and J lost 4; bases outside the gene matches: 8. Germline V CDR1 and CDR2: MDHEN, SYDVKM. The CDR3 totals 15 residues. These data belong to a study of Graves' ophthalmopathy and Graves' hyperthyroidism. Findings and caveats of the study: Blood also harbored most expanded thyroid clonotypes above 0.001 frequency.

The chain couples TRBV28 to TRBJ1-5, with 8 positions matching TRBD1. This TCR was recovered from an adult man with Graves' ophthalmopathy. The sequenced sample was peripheral blood. The CDR3 loop reads CASSTRDRKNQPQHF. The CDR3, as DNA: TGTGCCAGCAGCACCAGGGACAGGAAAAATCAGCCCCAGCATTTT.